This T cell receptor (beta chain) comes out of a study of blood T cell repertoires in COVID-19 (dated by TCRdb to 2018 to 2021). With respect to the entire study: Samples from collaborators originated in the United States, Italy and Spain and spanned both the acute and convalescent phases of COVID-19. Subjects who had been exposed to COVID-19, were actively infected with it, or had recovered from it provided the deeply sampled blood TCRbeta repertoires that made up the dataset. A de-identified subject ID, COVID-19 status, age in years and sex were almost always included in the sample metadata. The prospective study material was composed of cDNA or gDNA derived from T cells, B-cell-depleted T cells, or PBMCs. Where HLA class I and class II types were available, the types were taken from metadata supplied by the sample provider, not from assay-based typing. The repertoires were made available in a free public database intended to serve as a resource for research on the immune response to SARS-CoV-2. Samples came from the ongoing ImmuneRACE study (first 160 participants) plus 1,254 subjects from 6 global collaborators. General study outcomes and caveats: Clinical and demographic metadata were provided uncurated, with the amount varying by source and participant.

For this clone: Its antigen specificity is not known. Base qualities are not at hand, and no much larger clone is one base apart.

Whole blood was collected in K2EDTA tubes by collaborating institutions according to the institutions' own protocols. For TCRbeta analysis, collaborators shipped samples as frozen whole blood, isolated PBMCs, or DNA extracted from either of those sample types. The immunoSEQ Assay, a bias-controlled multiplex PCR, was used to amplify TCRbeta CDR3 regions from genomic DNA. Under the source paper's analysis protocol: The number of nucleated cells in each sample was estimated by amplification of reference gene primers within the assay. To quantify the absolute abundance of each unique TCRbeta CDR3 rearrangement, sequence reads were collapsed and filtered. For each sample, productive Simpson clonality was calculated as the square root of Simpson's diversity index across productive rearrangements. TCRdb holds this immuneACCESS table with in-frame rearrangements only. Some clones are missing; in checked studies, unresolved V genes explain under half, and the rest has no known cause. The DNA gave D and trimming, while V, J and clone size come from that table. The sample contains 100,000 to 120,000 clones, approximately 84% of them found a single time. The top ten hold under 9.5% of the sample.

The CDR3 runs 16 residues from the cysteine to the phenylalanine. The only DNA kept is the CDR3, 48 bases in frame from the first base. V is pruned by 5 bases and J by 7 bases, leaving 15 bases of the junction without a gene match. Sequences SGHTA (CDR1) and FQGTGA (CDR2) are obtained from the germline V gene. The chain links TRBV7-3 with TRBJ2-3; the junction holds 7 bases that match TRBD2. Sequencing was carried out using peripheral blood. This clonotype was obtained from a woman between 35 and 50 years old with acute or convalescent COVID-19. CDR3 protein: CASSPRGAGRPHTQYF. The nucleotide sequence is given as TGTGCCAGCAGCCCGAGGGGAGCGGGGAGACCCCATACGCAGTATTTT.